This is a list of T cell receptor beta chains from one sample in a study of cytomegalovirus exposure and HLA in healthy donors. TCRdb's copy holds only in-frame clones and misses some; the assay was immunoSEQ multiplex PCR. The table includes around 150,000 clones, around 86% detected once. What was sequenced was PBMCs. Receptors originate from a woman in her forties or fifties in good health and CMV-seropositive. CDR3s include the opening cysteine and the closing phenylalanine or tryptophan. The order of the fields is D gene, clone size, J gene, V gene, CDR3 protein, CDR3 DNA. A D gene is named only where the DNA matches it firmly. Rows may omit the clone size; those that give it use once, few, many or a size class.

d_call: TRBD1
clone_size: NA
j_call: TRBJ1-5
v_call: TRBV10-1
cdr3_aa: CASRHRTGRMGPQHF
cdr3_nt: TGCGCCAGCAGACACCGGACAGGGCGTATGGGGCCCCAGCATTTT

d_call: NA
clone_size: NA
j_call: TRBJ2-7
v_call: TRBV7-3
cdr3_aa: CASSLDGAAYEQYF
cdr3_nt: TGTGCCAGCAGCTTAGATGGGGCAGCCTACGAGCAGTACTTC

d_call: NA
clone_size: NA
j_call: TRBJ1-1
v_call: TRBV19
cdr3_aa: CASRLFQDTEAFF
cdr3_nt: TGTGCCAGTAGGCTATTCCAGGACACTGAAGCTTTCTTT

d_call: TRBD2
clone_size: few
j_call: TRBJ2-3
v_call: TRBV18
cdr3_aa: CASSPPNAGGPYSQYF
cdr3_nt: TGTGCCAGCTCACCACCGAACGCGGGAGGGCCCTACTCGCAGTATTTT

d_call: NA
clone_size: NA
j_call: TRBJ1-1
v_call: TRBV5-6
cdr3_aa: CASSRGTVLSGRDTEAFF
cdr3_nt: TGTGCCAGCAGCAGGGGGACGGTCCTCTCGGGGAGGGACACTGAAGCTTTCTTT

d_call: NA
clone_size: NA
j_call: TRBJ1-1
v_call: TRBV9
cdr3_aa: CASLPVMNTEAFF
cdr3_nt: TGTGCCAGCCTCCCGGTAATGAACACTGAAGCTTTCTTT

d_call: NA
clone_size: NA
j_call: TRBJ1-4
v_call: TRBV6-5
cdr3_aa: CASSSPETNEKLFF
cdr3_nt: TGTGCCAGCAGTTCCCCGGAGACGAATGAAAAACTGTTTTTT

d_call: NA
clone_size: few
j_call: TRBJ2-1
v_call: TRBV2
cdr3_aa: CASRPQGNEQFF
cdr3_nt: TGTGCCAGCAGGCCCCAGGGGAATGAGCAGTTCTTC

d_call: NA
clone_size: NA
j_call: TRBJ2-1
v_call: TRBV10-2
cdr3_aa: CASSEWRGSYNEQFF
cdr3_nt: TGCGCCAGCAGTGAGTGGCGGGGCTCCTACAATGAGCAGTTCTTC

d_call: TRBD1
clone_size: NA
j_call: TRBJ1-4
v_call: TRBV28
cdr3_aa: CASSLNTGQGDGEKLFF
cdr3_nt: TGTGCCAGCAGTCTGAACACCGGACAGGGGGACGGTGAAAAACTGTTTTTT

d_call: NA
clone_size: NA
j_call: TRBJ1-3
v_call: TRBV7-3
cdr3_aa: CASSLSGPGSGNTIYF
cdr3_nt: TGTGCCAGCAGCTTAAGTGGGCCCGGCTCTGGAAACACCATATATTTT

d_call: TRBD2
clone_size: NA
j_call: TRBJ2-1
v_call: TRBV7-9
cdr3_aa: CASSLALAGDNEQFF
cdr3_nt: TGTGCCAGCAGCTTAGCCCTAGCGGGGGACAATGAGCAGTTCTTC

d_call: TRBD2
clone_size: NA
j_call: TRBJ2-7
v_call: TRBV10-3
cdr3_aa: CAISPNPASGPTYEQYF
cdr3_nt: TGTGCCATCAGTCCCAACCCGGCTAGCGGGCCAACCTACGAGCAGTACTTC

d_call: NA
clone_size: NA
j_call: TRBJ2-1
v_call: TRBV7-2
cdr3_aa: CASSPSGTSYNEQFF
cdr3_nt: TGTGCCAGCAGCCCCTCGGGAACGTCCTACAATGAGCAGTTCTTC

d_call: NA
clone_size: NA
j_call: TRBJ2-5
v_call: TRBV10-3
cdr3_aa: CAISESRGARRETQYF
cdr3_nt: TGTGCCATCAGTGAGTCGCGGGGCGCGCGGAGGGAGACCCAGTACTTC

d_call: TRBD2
clone_size: NA
j_call: TRBJ2-1
v_call: TRBV10-3
cdr3_aa: CAIRAGGGEQFF
cdr3_nt: TGTGCCATCCGGGCGGGGGGCGGTGAGCAGTTCTTC

d_call: TRBD1
clone_size: NA
j_call: TRBJ1-1
v_call: TRBV6-6
cdr3_aa: CASSTDRGSTEAFF
cdr3_nt: TGTGCCAGCAGCACCGACAGGGGCAGCACTGAAGCTTTCTTT

d_call: NA
clone_size: NA
j_call: TRBJ1-1
v_call: TRBV9
cdr3_aa: CASSTQPGSREAFF
cdr3_nt: TGTGCCAGCAGTACGCAACCAGGGTCCCGTGAAGCTTTCTTT

d_call: TRBD1
clone_size: NA
j_call: TRBJ1-5
v_call: TRBV10-3
cdr3_aa: CAISDGTGDQPQHF
cdr3_nt: TGTGCCATCAGTGATGGGACAGGGGATCAGCCCCAGCATTTT

d_call: TRBD2
clone_size: NA
j_call: TRBJ2-1
v_call: TRBV9
cdr3_aa: CASSVLAGGHNEQFF
cdr3_nt: TGTGCCAGCAGCGTTCTAGCGGGAGGGCACAATGAGCAGTTCTTC

d_call: NA
clone_size: NA
j_call: TRBJ2-3
v_call: TRBV2
cdr3_aa: CASRERALGGDTQYF
cdr3_nt: TGTGCCAGCAGGGAAAGGGCACTAGGCGGCGATACGCAGTATTTT

d_call: TRBD1
clone_size: NA
j_call: TRBJ1-2
v_call: TRBV6-6
cdr3_aa: CASSRQGARGYTF
cdr3_nt: TGTGCCAGCAGTCGACAGGGGGCGCGGGGCTACACCTTC

d_call: TRBD2
clone_size: NA
j_call: TRBJ2-7
v_call: TRBV19
cdr3_aa: CASSFGRSYEQYF
cdr3_nt: TGTGCCAGTAGTTTCGGGAGGTCCTACGAGCAGTACTTC

d_call: TRBD1
clone_size: NA
j_call: TRBJ1-6
v_call: TRBV7-9
cdr3_aa: CASSLGQGRVSPLHF
cdr3_nt: TGTGCCAGCAGCTTAGGACAGGGCAGAGTGTCACCCCTCCACTTT

d_call: TRBD2
clone_size: NA
j_call: TRBJ2-3
v_call: TRBV11-2
cdr3_aa: CASSRPGTSGRDTQYF
cdr3_nt: TGTGCCAGCAGCCGTCCCGGGACTAGCGGCCGGGATACGCAGTATTTT

d_call: TRBD1
clone_size: NA
j_call: TRBJ2-1
v_call: TRBV5-5
cdr3_aa: CASSRDRADNEQFF
cdr3_nt: TGTGCCAGCAGCCGGGACAGGGCGGACAATGAGCAGTTCTTC

d_call: NA
clone_size: NA
j_call: TRBJ1-1
v_call: TRBV5-1
cdr3_aa: CASSLESGGHTEAFF
cdr3_nt: TGCGCCAGCAGCTTGGAGAGTGGGGGCCACACTGAAGCTTTCTTT

d_call: NA
clone_size: NA
j_call: TRBJ1-5
v_call: TRBV19
cdr3_aa: CASSDKRYQPQHF
cdr3_nt: TGTGCCAGTAGTGACAAACGGTATCAGCCCCAGCATTTT

d_call: TRBD2
clone_size: few
j_call: TRBJ2-1
v_call: TRBV19
cdr3_aa: CASSGGGSYNEQFF
cdr3_nt: TGTGCCAGTAGCGGGGGGGGCTCCTACAATGAGCAGTTCTTC

d_call: NA
clone_size: NA
j_call: TRBJ2-1
v_call: TRBV2
cdr3_aa: CASGEVLPNNEQFF
cdr3_nt: TGTGCCAGCGGTGAAGTCCTACCTAACAATGAGCAGTTCTTC

d_call: NA
clone_size: NA
j_call: TRBJ2-2
v_call: TRBV6-5
cdr3_aa: CASSYFGLASTGELFF
cdr3_nt: TGTGCCAGCAGTTACTTTGGCCTAGCTAGTACCGGGGAGCTGTTTTTT

d_call: NA
clone_size: once
j_call: TRBJ1-1
v_call: TRBV5-1
cdr3_aa: CASSLSKQGSTEAFF
cdr3_nt: TGCGCCAGCAGCTTGAGTAAGCAGGGAAGCACTGAAGCTTTCTTT

d_call: TRBD1
clone_size: NA
j_call: TRBJ1-2
v_call: TRBV30
cdr3_aa: CAWKGTGGFTDGYTF
cdr3_nt: TGTGCCTGGAAGGGGACAGGGGGCTTTACCGATGGCTACACCTTC

d_call: NA
clone_size: NA
j_call: TRBJ2-1
v_call: TRBV30
cdr3_aa: CAWSVTLIGVGEQFF
cdr3_nt: TGTGCCTGGAGTGTCACTCTAATCGGGGTAGGGGAGCAGTTCTTC

d_call: NA
clone_size: NA
j_call: TRBJ2-2
v_call: TRBV2
cdr3_aa: CASNPSSTGELFF
cdr3_nt: TGTGCCAGCAACCCCTCTAGTACCGGGGAGCTGTTTTTT

d_call: NA
clone_size: NA
j_call: TRBJ2-3
v_call: TRBV2
cdr3_aa: CASLRTDTQYF
cdr3_nt: TGTGCCAGCCTACGCACAGATACGCAGTATTTT

d_call: NA
clone_size: NA
j_call: TRBJ2-4
v_call: TRBV5-6
cdr3_aa: CASSFNWLAKNIQYF
cdr3_nt: TGTGCCAGCAGCTTCAATTGGCTAGCCAAAAACATTCAGTACTTC

d_call: NA
clone_size: NA
j_call: TRBJ2-5
v_call: TRBV2
cdr3_aa: CASSQNREETQYF
cdr3_nt: TGTGCCAGCAGTCAAAACAGGGAAGAGACCCAGTACTTC

d_call: TRBD1
clone_size: NA
j_call: TRBJ1-1
v_call: TRBV11-2
cdr3_aa: CASSPGRGQISEAFF
cdr3_nt: TGTGCCAGCAGCCCTGGGCGGGGACAGATATCTGAAGCTTTCTTT

d_call: NA
clone_size: NA
j_call: TRBJ2-3
v_call: TRBV5-1
cdr3_aa: CASSSEPGLSTDTQYF
cdr3_nt: TGCGCCAGCAGCTCCGAACCGGGACTGAGCACAGATACGCAGTATTTT

d_call: NA
clone_size: NA
j_call: TRBJ2-7
v_call: TRBV10-1
cdr3_aa: CASSDIPGGLNF
cdr3_nt: TGCGCCAGCAGTGATATCCCAGGGGGGCTTAACTTC

d_call: NA
clone_size: NA
j_call: TRBJ2-7
v_call: TRBV29-1
cdr3_aa: CSVVSQGYEQYF
cdr3_nt: TGCAGCGTTGTAAGCCAGGGTTACGAGCAGTACTTC

d_call: NA
clone_size: NA
j_call: TRBJ2-1
v_call: TRBV2
cdr3_aa: CASSEMVGGNTYNEQFF
cdr3_nt: TGTGCCAGCAGTGAGATGGTGGGCGGGAACACCTACAATGAGCAGTTCTTC

d_call: NA
clone_size: NA
j_call: TRBJ2-7
v_call: TRBV28
cdr3_aa: CASSLWGDPYEQYF
cdr3_nt: TGTGCCAGCAGTCTTTGGGGGGACCCCTACGAGCAGTACTTC

d_call: NA
clone_size: few
j_call: TRBJ1-6
v_call: TRBV5-1
cdr3_aa: CASSLLGEDSPLHF
cdr3_nt: TGCGCCAGCAGCTTGTTAGGGGAAGATTCACCCCTCCACTTT

d_call: NA
clone_size: NA
j_call: TRBJ2-3
v_call: TRBV11-2
cdr3_aa: CASTRAREEVDTQYF
cdr3_nt: TGTGCCAGCACCCGAGCCAGAGAGGAGGTAGATACGCAGTATTTT

d_call: NA
clone_size: NA
j_call: TRBJ1-3
v_call: TRBV7-8
cdr3_aa: CASSFAGAGNTIYF
cdr3_nt: TGTGCCAGCAGCTTCGCAGGGGCTGGAAACACCATATATTTT

d_call: TRBD1
clone_size: NA
j_call: TRBJ2-2
v_call: TRBV5-1
cdr3_aa: CASSWGTGGTGELFF
cdr3_nt: TGCGCCAGCAGCTGGGGGACAGGGGGCACCGGGGAGCTGTTTTTT